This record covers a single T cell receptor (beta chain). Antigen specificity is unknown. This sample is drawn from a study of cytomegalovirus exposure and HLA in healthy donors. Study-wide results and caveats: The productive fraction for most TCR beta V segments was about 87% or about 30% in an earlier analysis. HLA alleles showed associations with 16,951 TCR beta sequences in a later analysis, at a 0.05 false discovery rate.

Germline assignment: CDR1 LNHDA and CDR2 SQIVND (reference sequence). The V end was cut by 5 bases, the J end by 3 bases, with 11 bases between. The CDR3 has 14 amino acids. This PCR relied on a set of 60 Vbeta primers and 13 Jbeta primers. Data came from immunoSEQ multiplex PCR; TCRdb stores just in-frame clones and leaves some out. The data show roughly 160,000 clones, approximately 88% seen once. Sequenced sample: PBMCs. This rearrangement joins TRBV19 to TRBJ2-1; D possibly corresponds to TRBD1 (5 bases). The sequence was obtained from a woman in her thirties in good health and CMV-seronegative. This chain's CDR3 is CASSFLDNYNEQFF. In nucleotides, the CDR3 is TGTGCCAGTAGTTTCCTGGACAACTACAATGAGCAGTTCTTC. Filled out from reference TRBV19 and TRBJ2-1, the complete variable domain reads DGGITQSPKYLFRKEGQNVTLSCEQNLNHDAMYWYRQDPGQGLRLIYYSQIVNDFQKGDIAEGYSVSREKKESFPLTVTSAQKNPTAFYLCASSFLDNYNEQFFGPGTRLTVL.